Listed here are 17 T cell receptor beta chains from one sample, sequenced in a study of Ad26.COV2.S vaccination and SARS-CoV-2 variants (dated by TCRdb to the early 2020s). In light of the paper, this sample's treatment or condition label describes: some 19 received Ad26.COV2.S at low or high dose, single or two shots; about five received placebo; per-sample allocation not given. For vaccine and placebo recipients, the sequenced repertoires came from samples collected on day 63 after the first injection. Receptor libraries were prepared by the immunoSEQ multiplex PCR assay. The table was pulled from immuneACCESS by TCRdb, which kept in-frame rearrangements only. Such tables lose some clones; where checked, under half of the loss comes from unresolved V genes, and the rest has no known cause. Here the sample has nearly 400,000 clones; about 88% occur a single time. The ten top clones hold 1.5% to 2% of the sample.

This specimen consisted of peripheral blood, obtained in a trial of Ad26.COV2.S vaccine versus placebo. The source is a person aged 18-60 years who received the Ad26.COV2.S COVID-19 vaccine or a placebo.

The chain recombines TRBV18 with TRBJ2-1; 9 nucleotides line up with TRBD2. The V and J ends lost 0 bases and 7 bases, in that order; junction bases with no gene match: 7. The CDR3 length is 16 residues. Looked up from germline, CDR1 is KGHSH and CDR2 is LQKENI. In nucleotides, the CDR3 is TGTGCCAGCTCACCACCGAGGCGGGAGGGCCGTAATGAGCAGTTCTTC. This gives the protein CASSPPRREGRNEQFF.

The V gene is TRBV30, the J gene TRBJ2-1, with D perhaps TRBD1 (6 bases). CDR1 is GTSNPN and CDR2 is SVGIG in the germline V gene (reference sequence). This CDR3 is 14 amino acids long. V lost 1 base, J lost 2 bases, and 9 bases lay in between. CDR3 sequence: CAWSGQVPYNEQFF. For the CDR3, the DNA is TGTGCCTGGAGTGGACAGGTTCCCTACAATGAGCAGTTCTTC.

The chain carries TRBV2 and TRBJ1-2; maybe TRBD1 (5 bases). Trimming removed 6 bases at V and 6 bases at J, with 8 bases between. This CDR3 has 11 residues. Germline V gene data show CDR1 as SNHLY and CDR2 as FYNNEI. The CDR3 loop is CASRSRDGYTF. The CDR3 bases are TGTGCCAGCAGGAGCAGGGATGGCTACACCTTC.

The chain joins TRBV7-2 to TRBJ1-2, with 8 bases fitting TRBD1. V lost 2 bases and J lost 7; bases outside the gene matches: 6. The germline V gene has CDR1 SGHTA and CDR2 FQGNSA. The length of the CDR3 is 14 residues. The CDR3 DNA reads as TGTGCCAGCAGCTTAAGGACAGGGCAAGGTGGCTACACCTTC. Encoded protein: CASSLRTGQGGYTF.

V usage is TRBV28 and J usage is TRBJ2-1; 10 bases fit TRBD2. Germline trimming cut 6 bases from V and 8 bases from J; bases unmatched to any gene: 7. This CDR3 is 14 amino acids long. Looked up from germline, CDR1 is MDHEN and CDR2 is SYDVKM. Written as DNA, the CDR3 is TGTGCCAGCAGAAAGCGGGAGGGCCTGTATGAGCAGTTCTTC. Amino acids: CASRKREGLYEQFF.

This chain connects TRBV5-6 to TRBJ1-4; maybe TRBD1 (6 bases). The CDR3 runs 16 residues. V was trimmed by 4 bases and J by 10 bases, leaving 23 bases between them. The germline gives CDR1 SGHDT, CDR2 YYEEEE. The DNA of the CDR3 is TGTGCCAGCAGCGCTCGCCTTACAGGGCTGGTGGGAAAACTGTTTTTT. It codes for CASSARLTGLVGKLFF.

The CDR3 DNA is TGTGCCAGCAGCGTAGAGGAACTAAGCACCGGGGAGCTGTTTTTT. It codes for CASSVEELSTGELFF. This chain links TRBV9 with TRBJ2-2; the D is unclear. V gave up 0 bases and J gave up 4 bases, with 10 bases separating them. The CDR3 has 15 residues. In germline, CDR1 is SGDLS, CDR2 YYNGEE. Variable domain in full (rest from reference TRBV9 and TRBJ2-2): DSGVTQTPKHLITATGQRVTLRCSPRSGDLSVYWYQQSLDQGLQFLIQYYNGEERAKGNILERFSAQQFPDLHSELNLSSLELGDSALYFCASSVEELSTGELFFGEGSRLTVL.

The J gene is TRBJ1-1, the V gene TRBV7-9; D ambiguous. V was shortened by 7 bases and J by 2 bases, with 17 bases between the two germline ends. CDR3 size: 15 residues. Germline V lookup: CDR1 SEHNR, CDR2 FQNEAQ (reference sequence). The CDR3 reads CASISRAGGNTEAFF. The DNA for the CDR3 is TGTGCCAGCATCTCACGGGCGGGCGGTAACACTGAAGCTTTCTTT.

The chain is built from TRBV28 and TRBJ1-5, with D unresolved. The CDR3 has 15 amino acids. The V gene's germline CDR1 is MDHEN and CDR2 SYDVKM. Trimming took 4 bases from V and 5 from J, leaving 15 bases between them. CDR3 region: CASSSLDGGDQPQHF. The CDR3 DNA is TGTGCCAGCAGTTCCCTGGACGGAGGCGATCAGCCCCAGCATTTT.

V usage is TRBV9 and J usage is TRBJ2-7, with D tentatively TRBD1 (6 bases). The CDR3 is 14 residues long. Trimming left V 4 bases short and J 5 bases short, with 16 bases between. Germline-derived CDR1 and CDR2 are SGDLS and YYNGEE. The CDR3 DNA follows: TGTGCCAGCAGCCCACCCCAGGGGAACCACGAGCAGTACTTC. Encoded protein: CASSPPQGNHEQYF.

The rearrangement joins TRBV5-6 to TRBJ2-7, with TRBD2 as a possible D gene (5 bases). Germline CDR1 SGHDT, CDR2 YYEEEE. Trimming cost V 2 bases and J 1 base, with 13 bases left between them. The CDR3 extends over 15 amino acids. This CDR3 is CASSFVGRRSYEQYF. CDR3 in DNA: TGTGCCAGCAGCTTTGTTGGGAGACGGTCCTACGAGCAGTACTTC.

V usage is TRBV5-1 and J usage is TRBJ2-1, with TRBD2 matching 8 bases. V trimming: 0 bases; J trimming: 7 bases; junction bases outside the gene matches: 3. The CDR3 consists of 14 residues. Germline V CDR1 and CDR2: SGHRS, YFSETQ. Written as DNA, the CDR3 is TGCGCCAGCAGCTTGGCTAGCGGGCCGAATGAGCAGTTCTTC. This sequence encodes CASSLASGPNEQFF.

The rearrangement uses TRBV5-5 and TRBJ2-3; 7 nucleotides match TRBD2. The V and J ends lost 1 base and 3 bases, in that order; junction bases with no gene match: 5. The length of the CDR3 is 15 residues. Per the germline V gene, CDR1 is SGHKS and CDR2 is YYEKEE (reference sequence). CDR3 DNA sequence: TGTGCCAGCAGCTTGCGGGGGGATAGTACAGATACGCAGTATTTT. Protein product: CASSLRGDSTDTQYF.

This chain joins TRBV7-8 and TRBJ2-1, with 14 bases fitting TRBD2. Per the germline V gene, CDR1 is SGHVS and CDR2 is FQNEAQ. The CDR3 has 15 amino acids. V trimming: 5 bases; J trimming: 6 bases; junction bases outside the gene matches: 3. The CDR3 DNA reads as TGTGCCAGCAGCCAGACTAGCGGGAGGGCCAATGAGCAGTTCTTC. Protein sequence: CASSQTSGRANEQFF.

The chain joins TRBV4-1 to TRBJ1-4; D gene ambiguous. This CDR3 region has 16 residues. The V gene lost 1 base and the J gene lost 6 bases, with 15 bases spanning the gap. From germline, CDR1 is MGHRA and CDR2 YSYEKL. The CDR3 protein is CASSQAWTTTDEKLFF. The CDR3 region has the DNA TGCGCCAGCAGCCAAGCCTGGACCACAACGGATGAAAAACTGTTTTTT.

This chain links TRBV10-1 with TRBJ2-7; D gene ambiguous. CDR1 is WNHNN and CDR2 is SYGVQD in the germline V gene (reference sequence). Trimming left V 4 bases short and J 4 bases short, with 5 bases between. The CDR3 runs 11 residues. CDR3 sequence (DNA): TGCGCCAGCAGTGCAGAGTACGAGCAGTACTTC. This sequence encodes CASSAEYEQYF.

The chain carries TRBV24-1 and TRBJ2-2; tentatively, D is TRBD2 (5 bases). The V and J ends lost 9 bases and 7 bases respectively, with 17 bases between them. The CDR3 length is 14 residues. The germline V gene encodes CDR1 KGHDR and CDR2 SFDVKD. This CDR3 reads CATPTASGNGELFF. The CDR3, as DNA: TGTGCCACCCCGACTGCGTCCGGGAACGGGGAGCTGTTTTTT.